This T cell receptor beta chain was found in a study of CD8 T cells in ankylosing spondylitis. The CDR3 is 14 amino acids. V dropped 5 bases and J dropped 4; count of bases not matched to a gene: 5. Per the germline V gene, CDR1 is SSHAT and CDR2 is FNYEAQ (reference sequence). TCRdb re-called the 5' RACE reads with MiXCR, one entry per CDR3 protein. The repertoire consists of hundreds of thousands of distinct CDR3 sequences, with approximately 30% occurring once and the leading ten covering approximately 4%. This clonotype was recorded many times. This clonotype originated in a male donor with ankylosing spondylitis or in good health (not recorded which). V and J are TRBV7-7 and TRBJ2-5, with TRBD1 matching over 9 bases. The material sequenced was blood, either unsorted or a sorted T cell fraction (not recorded which). CDR3 sequence: CASSPGQGPETQYF. DNA of the CDR3: TGTGCCAGCAGCCCCGGACAGGGGCCAGAGACCCAGTACTTC.